These 5 T cell receptor beta chains were sequenced from one sample in a study of CD8 T cells in ankylosing spondylitis. MiXCR, run by TCRdb on the 5' RACE reads, gives a single entry per CDR3 protein. The repertoire consists of some 30,000 distinct CDR3 sequences, with 30% occurring once and the leading ten covering 45%. The sequenced material came from synovial fluid, either unsorted or a sorted T cell fraction (not recorded which). All receptors come from a male donor with ankylosing spondylitis.

This chain joins TRBV11-1 and TRBJ2-5; 10 nucleotides agree with TRBD2. Germline V lookup: CDR1 SGHAT, CDR2 FQDESV (reference sequence). This CDR3 comprises 19 residues. The junction had 15 bases not matched to a gene; V was cut back by 5 bases and J by 0 bases. CDR3 sequence reads: CASSPSPKAGGQYQETQYF. CDR3 nucleotides: TGTGCCAGCAGCCCCAGTCCGAAAGCGGGAGGGCAGTACCAAGAGACCCAGTACTTC.

The V gene is TRBV20-1, the J gene TRBJ2-7; tentative D call: TRBD1 (6 bases). Germline CDR1 reads DFQATT; CDR2 reads SNEGSKA (reference sequence). The ends were cut back, 4 bases at V and 2 bases at J, with 12 bases in the middle. There are 13 residues in the CDR3. Here the CDR3 DNA reads TGCAGTGCTACCCCCGACAGGCCCTACGAGCAGTACTTC. Translated: CSATPDRPYEQYF.

This rearrangement joins TRBV7-8 to TRBJ2-1; the match to TRBD1 covers 8 bases. Germline CDR1 SGHVS, CDR2 FQNEAQ. This CDR3 has 14 amino acids. J was trimmed by 5 bases and V by 5 bases; bases with no gene match: 5. The CDR3 reads CASSPKQGDNEQFF. The CDR3 bases are TGTGCCAGCAGCCCCAAACAGGGGGACAATGAGCAGTTCTTC.

This clonotype was seen repeatedly, ten times or more. The chain couples TRBV27 to TRBJ2-1; 7 bases align to TRBD2. CDR3 length: 14 amino acids. Germline V gene sequence: CDR1 MNHEY, CDR2 SMNVEV (reference sequence). V lost 3 bases and J lost 7; bases outside the gene matches: 6. CDR3: CASSLGGGWNEQFF. In DNA, the CDR3 is TGTGCCAGCAGTTTGGGGGGGGGGTGGAATGAGCAGTTCTTC.

V usage is TRBV3-1 and J usage is TRBJ1-2; D call uncertain. The CDR3 covers 13 residues. Trimming removed 7 bases at V and 4 bases at J, with 13 bases between. The V gene's germline CDR1 is LGHDT and CDR2 YNNKEL (reference sequence). The CDR3 bases are TGTGCCAGCACCGAGGGAGGACCCTATGGCTACACCTTC. It translates to CASTEGGPYGYTF. Drawing the rest from reference TRBV3-1 and TRBJ1-2, the complete variable domain is DTAVSQTPKYLVTQMGNDKSIKCEQNLGHDTMYWYKQDSKKFLKIMFSYNNKELIINETVPNRFSPKSPDKAHLNLHINSLELGDSAVYFCASTEGGPYGYTFGSGTRLTVV.